The 6 T cell receptor beta chains given below trace back to one sample, sequenced in a study of T cell responses to AZD1222 COVID-19 vaccine. Data came from immunoSEQ multiplex PCR; TCRdb stores just in-frame clones and leaves some out. This sample has tens of thousands of clones, with 90% found just once. Sequencing was performed on peripheral blood, taken on day 0 of AZD1222 vaccination. Receptors were obtained from an adult in good health.

The V call is TRBV7-2, the J call TRBJ1-2, with D perhaps TRBD1 (5 bases). CDR3 length: 15 amino acids. Trimming took 1 base from V and 2 from J, leaving 11 bases between them. The germline gives CDR1 SGHTA, CDR2 FQGNSA. CDR3 DNA: TGTGCCAGCAGCTTAGTAACTAGGGACAACTATGGCTACACCTTC. It encodes CASSLVTRDNYGYTF.

This clone was seen a few times. The rearrangement uses TRBV4-1 and TRBJ1-4; D remains unclear. Trimming shortened V by 2 bases and J by 7 bases, and 8 bases separated the two germline ends. In germline, CDR1 is MGHRA, CDR2 YSYEKL. This CDR3 has 13 amino acids. CDR3 coding DNA: TGCGCCAGCAGCCAATGGGCGAGTGAAAAACTGTTTTTT. Its translation: CASSQWASEKLFF.

The V call is TRBV28, the J call TRBJ2-7, with no clear D. The ends were cut back, 1 base at V and 6 bases at J, with 7 bases in the middle. CDR1 is MDHEN, CDR2 SYDVKM, per germline. This CDR3 is built from 12 residues. CDR3 DNA: TGTGCCAGCAGTTTATTTGGGTTCGAGCAGTACTTC. As protein: CASSLFGFEQYF. Based on the CDR3 plus reference TRBV28 and TRBJ2-7, the full variable domain is DVKVTQSSRYLVKRTGEKVFLECVQDMDHENMFWYRQDPGLGLRLIYFSYDVKMKEKGDIPEGYSVSREKKERFSLILESASTNQTSMYLCASSLFGFEQYFGPGTRLTVT.

CDR3 bases: TGTGCCAGCAGCCTCGGACGGATCTACGAGCAGTACTTC. It yields the protein CASSLGRIYEQYF. The chain joins TRBV6-5 to TRBJ2-7; D is ambiguous. The germline V and J ends were trimmed by 6 bases and 3 bases, with 12 bases remaining between them. CDR3 length: 13 residues. Germline CDR1 reads MNHEY; CDR2 reads SVGAGI.

This chain links TRBV21-1 with TRBJ1-5; TRBD1 is taken as the D call from the table, unchecked against the DNA. TRBV21-1 is a documented pseudogene. CDR3 size: 14 residues. DNA of the CDR3: TGTGCCAGCAGCAAAAGGGCAGGGGAACAGCCCCAGCATTTT. Its translation: CASSKRAGEQPQHF.

The chain employs TRBV9 and TRBJ1-1; the D gene is possibly TRBD1 (5 bases). This CDR3 is 17 amino acids long. V was cut by 0 bases and J by 5 bases, with 20 bases left in between. Germline CDR1 is SGDLS and CDR2 is YYNGEE. DNA of the CDR3: TGTGCCAGCAGCGTAGCTCCTTTAGTGGGGCGCGGGACTGAAGCTTTCTTT. Protein product: CASSVAPLVGRGTEAFF. The entire variable domain, with the rest obtained from reference TRBV9 and TRBJ1-1, is as follows: DSGVTQTPKHLITATGQRVTLRCSPRSGDLSVYWYQQSLDQGLQFLIQYYNGEERAKGNILERFSAQQFPDLHSELNLSSLELGDSALYFCASSVAPLVGRGTEAFFGQGTRLTVV.